The sequence of this TCR beta chain was determined in a study of shared clonotypes between healthy human individuals. Germline V gene data show CDR1 as MNHNY and CDR2 as SVGAGI (reference sequence). This CDR3 has 13 residues. V shed 6 bases and J shed 1 base, with 9 bases lying between them. Libraries were prepared by immunoSEQ multiplex PCR; TCRdb keeps only in-frame clonotypes and omits some of them. The table records fewer than 1.4 million clones, 75% to 80% of them present only once. V gene TRBV6-6 combines with J gene TRBJ1-2, with D uncertain. Material: memory CD4+ T cells from PBMCs. Regarding subset: CD45RA-negative fraction. The clonotype comes from a man aged 18 to 29 in good health. Some clones in this sample may be carry-over from other donors' samples. This CDR3 reads CASRQDGNYGYTF. DNA of the CDR3: TGTGCCAGCAGGCAGGACGGTAACTATGGCTACACCTTC.